This TCR beta chain comes out of a study of Ad26.COV2.S vaccination and SARS-CoV-2 variants. The study's findings and limits: Post-vaccination breadth of spike-specific CD8+ and CD4+ T cell responses was reportedly substantial.

Method: immunoSEQ multiplex PCR; TCRdb's copy keeps in-frame clones and lacks some. The data show 350,000 to 500,000 clones, approximately 90% seen once. The treatment here: approximately 18 received Ad26.COV2.S at low or high dose, single or two shots; 5 received placebo; per-sample allocation not given. Sampling was performed 63 days after the first vaccine or placebo injection. For this clone: The antigen remains unidentified.

The sequencing here drew on peripheral blood, taken in a trial of Ad26.COV2.S vaccine versus placebo. This TCR came from a person between 18 and 65 years old who received the Ad26.COV2.S COVID-19 vaccine or a placebo.

CDR3 in DNA: TGTGCCAGTAGTACGCGGAATAGCTACACCTTC. Protein: CASSTRNSYTF. This chain connects TRBV19 to TRBJ1-2, with D hard to call. Deletions cut 4 bases from V and 9 bases from J, with 9 bases between. The CDR3 spans 11 residues. The germline gives CDR1 LNHDA, CDR2 SQIVND (reference sequence).